This entry lists 26 T cell receptor beta chains sequenced from one sample in a study of tissue T cells after allogeneic stem cell transplantation. The time point here: mouse harvest day 7 after allogeneic transplant. Tail vein injection delivered 10^7 T-cell-depleted bone marrow cells and 10^6 splenic CD5+ T cells. The method was immunoSEQ multiplex PCR; TCRdb's version includes in-frame clones alone and lacks a portion of them. The table shows around 8,000 clones, with under 50% occurring only once. The material sequenced was gut tissue. These receptors were collected from a female BALB/c mouse given C57BL/6 T cells with graft-versus-host disease after an allogeneic hematopoietic cell transplant.

For this clone: Gene names are mouse gene names. The CDR3 end falls 1 residue outside the read, so it is completed with the germline J gene. The rearrangement joins TRBV3 to TRBJ1-6; D is undetermined. TRBJ1-6 is classed as an ORF, of uncertain function. CDR1 and CDR2 (germline): SNHLY, FYNGKV (reference sequence). Deletions cut 1 base from V and 3 bases from J, with 4 bases between. The CDR3 contains 14 residues. CDR3 loop: CASSLEGYNSPLYF. CDR3 DNA (partial): TGTGCCAGCAGCTTAGAGGGCTATAATTCGCCCCTCTAC.

The table lists this clone with a few counts. Gene names and germline match the mouse. The missing CDR3 end, 1 residue past where the read stops, is filled in from the germline J gene. The gene calls are TRBV26 and TRBJ2-7, with TRBD1 matching 8 bases. With 6 bases clipped from V and 4 bases from J, the junction kept 8 bases outside the gene matches. This CDR3 comprises 14 residues. CDR1 and CDR2 (germline): KGHPV, FQNQEV (reference sequence). CDR3 loop: CASSRQGYSYEQYF. The CDR3 DNA, read in part, is TGTGCCAGCAGCAGACAGGGGTATTCTTATGAACAGTAC.

In the case of this clone: Here the gene names and germline are mouse. The read ends 1 residue early relative to the CDR3; the germline J gene fills the gap. The chain uses TRBV4 and TRBJ2-1; 7 bases line up with TRBD1. This CDR3 region has 13 residues. Trimming at V came to 4 bases and at J to 4 bases, leaving 1 base not matched to a gene. Germline CDR1 LGHDT, CDR2 YNNKQL (reference sequence). The CDR3: CASSLGQYAEQFF. The covered CDR3 bases are TGTGCCAGCAGCTTGGGACAGTATGCTGAGCAGTTC.

This clone was counted only a few times. These gene names are mouse names. The sequenced fragment ends 1 residue before the CDR3 boundary, so the rest is inferred from the germline J gene. The rearrangement links TRBV12-1 to TRBJ2-5; 8 nucleotides match TRBD2. Germline CDR1 reads SGHSN; CDR2 reads HYEKVE. J lost 6 bases, V lost 0 bases, and 1 base had no gene match. The CDR3 length is 13 residues. CDR3 sequence reads: CASSLLGGDTQYF. The CDR3 DNA, read in part, is TGTGCCAGCTCTCTCCTGGGGGGTGACACCCAGTAC.

This clone was picked up a small number of times. The gene symbols are mouse symbols. The read gets to within 1 residue of the CDR3 end, and the germline J gene fills in the rest. V usage is TRBV23 and J usage is TRBJ2-7; TRBD2 is taken as the D call from the table, unchecked against the DNA. Germline V gene data show CDR1 as KGHTA and CDR2 as FQNQQP. This CDR3 has 14 amino acids. CDR3 sequence: CSSSHGGLSYEQYF. The DNA read from the CDR3 is TGCTCCAGCAGTCATGGGGGGCTTTCCTATGAACAGTAC.

A few counts support this clone. Genes here carry mouse names. Coverage ceases 1 residue before the CDR3 finishes, and the germline J gene fills in the end. The chain combines TRBV5 with TRBJ2-7; perhaps TRBD2 as D (6 bases). CDR1 and CDR2 (germline): LGHNA, YNLKQL (reference sequence). The CDR3 length is 12 residues. The ends were cut back, 4 bases at V and 4 bases at J, with 8 bases in the middle. The CDR3 region is CASSPWGYEQYF. CDR3 bases read: TGTGCCAGCAGCCCCTGGGGATATGAACAGTAC.

As regards this clone: Any gene name here is a mouse gene name. The CDR3 here is CASSLRQTEVFF. Partial CDR3 DNA: TGTGCCAGCAGCTTGAGACAGACAGAAGTCTTC. The chain links TRBV3 to TRBJ1-1; a possible D gene is TRBD1 (5 bases). The read finishes 1 residue shy of the CDR3 end, and the germline J gene is used to complete it. Deletions cut 3 bases from V and 5 bases from J, with 7 bases between. Germline CDR1 SNHLY, CDR2 FYNGKV (reference sequence). The CDR3 consists of 12 residues.

As regards this clone: Genes and germline are mouse. The read is 1 residue too short to cover the CDR3 end, so that end is filled in from the germline J gene. V and J are TRBV26 and TRBJ1-6; no clear D. TRBJ1-6 is recorded as an ORF, its role being uncertain. Per germline, CDR1 KGHPV and CDR2 FQNQEV (reference sequence). V was cut by 2 bases and J by 5 bases, with 7 bases left in between. The CDR3 sequence is 14 residues long. Incomplete CDR3 DNA: TGTGCCAGCAGTCTGCACAATAATAATTCGCCCCTCTAC. Translating gives CASSLHNNNSPLY. The whole CDR3 region reads CASSLHNNNSPLYF.

Concerning this clone itself: Gene names and germline refer to mouse. CDR3 DNA (partial): TGTGCAAGCAGCTTAGATACTGGAAACACCTTGTAC. Translation gives CASSLDTGNTLY. The whole CDR3 reads CASSLDTGNTLYF. This chain connects TRBV16 to TRBJ2-4, with D tentatively TRBD2 (5 bases). The read is 1 residue too short to cover the CDR3 end, so that end is filled in from the germline J gene. Looked up from germline, CDR1 is SGHSA and CDR2 is FRNQAP. V was cut by 0 bases and J by 5 bases, with 6 bases left in between. The CDR3 totals 13 residues.

To note about this clone: Mouse gene names and germline throughout. The read ends 1 residue shy of where the CDR3 ends; the end is completed using the germline J gene. This sequence joins TRBV26 and TRBJ1-3; D not certain. This CDR3 is built from 14 residues. Germline CDR1 reads KGHPV; CDR2 reads FQNQEV (reference sequence). The ends were cut back, 4 bases at V and 0 bases at J, with 7 bases in the middle. CDR3 DNA (partial): TGTGCCAGCAGTCGAGGGATTTCTGGAAATACGCTCTAT. This encodes CASSRGISGNTLY. The CDR3 as a whole reads CASSRGISGNTLYF.

This clone is medium-sized. Gene names are mouse gene names. The read terminates 1 residue before the CDR3 end, so the remaining end is supplied by the germline J gene. The rearrangement uses TRBV26 and TRBJ1-3; D unresolved. This CDR3 comprises 14 residues. The V gene lost 2 bases and the J gene lost 0 bases, with 5 bases spanning the gap. Per germline, CDR1 KGHPV and CDR2 FQNQEV (reference sequence). The CDR3 loop is CASSLGVSGNTLYF. The CDR3 bases that were read are TGTGCCAGCAGTCTGGGGGTTTCTGGAAATACGCTCTAT.

Comments on this clone: Any gene name here is a mouse gene name. CDR3 bases read: TGCTCCAGCAGCCGGACTGGGGGGGCCTATAACCAAGACACCCAGTAC. It specifies CSSSRTGGAYNQDTQY. The whole CDR3 protein reads CSSSRTGGAYNQDTQYF. The rearrangement links TRBV23 to TRBJ2-5; TRBD2, as called in the table, went unchecked against the DNA. The CDR3 end is not reached by the read, which stops 1 residue before it; the germline J gene fills it in. This CDR3 region has 17 residues. CDR1 is KGHTA and CDR2 is FQNQQP in the germline V gene.

A note on this clone: All gene names here are mouse names. The CDR3 end is not reached by the read, which stops 1 residue before it; the germline J gene fills it in. The chain has TRBV5 and TRBJ2-7, with 8 bases aligning to TRBD2. V shed 2 bases and J 6 bases; nucleotides not matched to a gene: 6. The CDR3 sequence is 14 residues long. Germline V lookup: CDR1 LGHNA, CDR2 YNLKQL (reference sequence). CDR3 protein: CASSQRWGGFEQYF. CDR3 bases read: TGTGCCAGCAGCCAACGTTGGGGGGGATTTGAACAGTAC.

This clone showed up just a few times. The gene names here belong to mouse. From the germline J gene comes the end of the CDR3, since the read stops 1 residue before it. This chain connects TRBV12-2 to TRBJ2-3; TRBD2 might be the D (6 bases). Germline V lookup: CDR1 SGHLS, CDR2 HYDKME. This CDR3 comprises 15 residues. V was cut by 2 bases and J by 1 base, with 12 bases left in between. The CDR3 sequence is CASSPPGGGAETLYF. The part of the CDR3 DNA that was read is TGTGCCAGCTCTCCCCCGGGGGGAGGTGCAGAAACGCTGTAT. Looking up the rest from reference TRBV12-2 and TRBJ2-3 gives the full variable domain: NSGVVQSPRYIIKGKGERSILKCIPISGHLSVAWYQQTQGQELKFFIQHYDKMERDKGNLPSRFSVQQFDDYHSEMNMSALELEDSAVYFCASSPPGGGAETLYFGSGTRLTVL.

A word on this clone: The gene symbols are mouse symbols. Coverage ceases 1 residue before the CDR3 finishes, and the germline J gene fills in the end. The chain recombines TRBV26 with TRBJ2-4; 12 bases map to TRBD2. V dropped 6 bases and J dropped 5; count of bases not matched to a gene: 9. The CDR3 consists of 16 residues. Per germline, CDR1 KGHPV and CDR2 FQNQEV (reference sequence). The CDR3 sequence: CASSDWGGLRRNTLYF. The CDR3 bases that were read are TGTGCCAGCAGCGACTGGGGGGGCCTGCGCCGAAACACCTTGTAC.

A remark on this clone: The germline and genes are mouse ones. With the read ending 1 residue before the CDR3 end, the germline J gene is used to fill in that end. This chain links TRBV5 with TRBJ1-5; 10 nucleotides match TRBD1. Germline CDR1 LGHNA, CDR2 YNLKQL (reference sequence). The CDR3 is made up of 15 amino acids. The J segment lost 3 bases and the V segment lost 1 base, leaving 0 bases of the junction unmatched. CDR3 region: CASSQGTGGNQAPLF. The CDR3 DNA, read in part, is TGTGCCAGCAGCCAAGGGACAGGGGGCAACCAGGCTCCGCTT.

The count of this clone is one. This may arise from a read error, as a much more abundant clone is one base away. Genes and germline are mouse. With the read ending 1 residue before the CDR3 end, the germline J gene is used to fill in that end. The sample holds other DNA sequences that translate to the same CDR3. This chain links TRBV26 with TRBJ1-3, with D tentatively TRBD1 (5 bases). CDR1 and CDR2 (germline): KGHPV, FQNQEV (reference sequence). The CDR3 contains 14 residues. The V end was cut by 4 bases, the J end by 0 bases, with 7 bases between. The CDR3 sequence is CASSPDISGNTLYF. CDR3 DNA, as far as it was read: TGTGCCAGCAGTCCGGACATTTCTGGAAATACGCTCTAT.

In the case of this clone: The gene symbols are mouse symbols. Read sequence stops 1 residue before the CDR3 end, and the germline J gene provides the missing end. The V call is TRBV12-2, the J call TRBJ1-1; possible D gene TRBD1, 5 bases. The germline V gene encodes CDR1 SGHLS and CDR2 HYDKME. The CDR3 runs to 13 residues. V was cut by 2 bases and J by 0 bases, with 6 bases left in between. CDR3 residues: CASSPGANTEVFF. CDR3 DNA (partial): TGTGCCAGCTCTCCGGGGGCAAACACAGAAGTCTTC.

This clone has only a few counts. Gene names refer to mouse genes. Sequencing ends 1 residue short of the CDR3 end; the germline J gene provides the rest. The gene calls are TRBV2 and TRBJ2-5; 10 bases fit TRBD1. There are 14 residues in the CDR3. The ends lost 1 base at V and 5 bases at J; junction bases unmatched: 0. From germline, CDR1 is LGHNA and CDR2 YSYQKL. This CDR3 is CASSQGDRGDTQYF. Partial CDR3 DNA: TGTGCCAGCAGCCAAGGGGACAGGGGAGACACCCAGTAC.

About this clone itself: Gene names follow the mouse nomenclature. With the read ending 1 residue before the CDR3 end, the germline J gene is used to fill in that end. The gene calls are TRBV4 and TRBJ1-3; no reliable D call. V lost 4 bases and J 0 bases, leaving 4 bases between the germline ends. In germline, CDR1 is LGHDT, CDR2 YNNKQL (reference sequence). The CDR3 runs to 13 residues. The CDR3 is CASSWNSGNTLYF. CDR3 DNA, as far as it was read: TGTGCCAGCAGCTGGAATTCTGGAAATACGCTCTAT.

For this clone: The genes are named according to mouse. The read ends 1 residue early relative to the CDR3; the germline J gene fills the gap. The same CDR3 also results from other DNA sequences found in this sample. The gene calls are TRBV12-1 and TRBJ2-5; TRBD2 agrees at 9 bases. Germline CDR1 SGHSN, CDR2 HYEKVE. The CDR3 runs to 14 residues. After removal of 0 bases from V and 3 bases from J, the junction contained 0 bases not matched to a gene. CDR3 sequence reads: CASSLDWGQDTQYF. The DNA read from the CDR3 is TGTGCCAGCTCTCTCGACTGGGGGCAAGACACCCAGTAC.

This clone is judged medium-sized (0.01 to 0.1%). Gene names refer to mouse genes. Read data end 1 residue before the CDR3 end; the end is taken from the germline J gene. The chain employs TRBV26 and TRBJ1-2; the D is unclear. V lost 5 bases to trimming and J lost 2 bases, with 6 bases between them. In germline, CDR1 is KGHPV, CDR2 FQNQEV (reference sequence). The CDR3 is 12 residues long. The sequenced CDR3 bases are TGTGCCAGCAGTAAAGGCAACTCCGACTACACC. Its protein product is CASSKGNSDYT. The whole CDR3 region reads CASSKGNSDYTF. The full variable domain, with the rest looked up from reference TRBV26 and TRBJ1-2, is NSKVIQTPRYLVKGQGQKAKMRCIPEKGHPVVFWYQQNKNNEFKFLINFQNQEVLQQIDMTEKRFSAECPSNSPCSLEIQSSEAGDSALYLCASSKGNSDYTFGSGTRLLVI.

This clone was seen only a few times. Genes and germline are mouse. Partial CDR3 DNA: TGTGCCAGCGGTGCCGGGACTCTTAACACCTTGTAC. This gives the protein CASGAGTLNTLY. The whole CDR3 sequence is CASGAGTLNTLYF. The chain joins TRBV13-2 to TRBJ2-4; possibly TRBD2 for D (6 bases). The read gets to within 1 residue of the CDR3 end, and the germline J gene fills in the rest. Trimming pared 3 bases from V and 6 bases from J, leaving 11 bases between. This CDR3 region has 13 residues. The germline V gene has CDR1 NNHNN and CDR2 SYGAGS (reference sequence).

In the case of this clone: The genes are named according to mouse. The covered CDR3 bases are TGTGCCAGCAGTCAGGGAAGAAACACAGAAGTCTTC. Its translation is CASSQGRNTEVF. The entire CDR3 reads CASSQGRNTEVFF. The rearrangement joins TRBV26 to TRBJ1-1; D gene unclear. The read gets to within 1 residue of the CDR3 end, and the germline J gene fills in the rest. Between the trimmed V and J ends, which lost 4 bases and 1 base, there was a span of 7 bases. In germline, CDR1 is KGHPV, CDR2 FQNQEV (reference sequence). The CDR3 is 13 residues long.

Points on this clone: The gene names here belong to mouse. The sequenced fragment ends 1 residue before the CDR3 boundary, so the rest is inferred from the germline J gene. The chain has TRBV13-2 and TRBJ1-1; the D gene is possibly TRBD1 (6 bases). This CDR3 is 12 amino acids long. V was cut by 4 bases and J by 6 bases, with 10 bases left in between. Per germline, CDR1 NNHNN and CDR2 SYGAGS (reference sequence). Partial CDR3 DNA: TGTGCCAGCGGTCCTGGGACACCAGAAGTCTTC. Encoded protein: CASGPGTPEVF. The whole CDR3 protein reads CASGPGTPEVFF.

This clone was found a few times. Gene names and germline refer to mouse. The read finishes 1 residue shy of the CDR3 end, and the germline J gene is used to complete it. The rearrangement links TRBV26 to TRBJ2-4; D unresolved. V shed 3 bases and J shed 4 bases, with 5 bases lying between them. CDR3 size: 12 residues. CDR1 KGHPV and CDR2 FQNQEV come from the germline V gene (reference sequence). This CDR3 reads CASSLPKNTLYF. The part of the CDR3 DNA that was read is TGTGCCAGCAGTCTCCCAAAAAACACCTTGTAC.